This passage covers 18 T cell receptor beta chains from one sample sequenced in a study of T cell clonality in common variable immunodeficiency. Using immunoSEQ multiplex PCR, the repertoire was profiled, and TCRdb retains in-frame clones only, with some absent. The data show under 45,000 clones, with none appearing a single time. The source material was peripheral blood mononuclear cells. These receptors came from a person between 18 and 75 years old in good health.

The CDR3 sequence is CSAATRDRVYSNQPQHF. The part of the CDR3 DNA that was read is TGCAGTGCCGCAACCCGGGACAGGGTCTATAGCAATCAGCCC. The rearrangement uses TRBV20-1 and TRBJ1-5; TRBD1 matches 9 bases. The read gets to within 3 residues of the CDR3 end, and the germline J gene fills in the rest. The V segment lost 6 bases and the J segment 0 bases; nucleotides outside the gene matches: 12. Per the germline V gene, CDR1 is DFQATT and CDR2 is SNEGSKA (reference sequence). The CDR3 has 17 amino acids.

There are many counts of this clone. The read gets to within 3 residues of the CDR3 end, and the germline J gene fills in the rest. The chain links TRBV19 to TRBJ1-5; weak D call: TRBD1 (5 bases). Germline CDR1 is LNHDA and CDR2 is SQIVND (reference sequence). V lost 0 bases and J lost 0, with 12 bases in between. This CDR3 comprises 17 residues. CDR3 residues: CASSIDPDSVSNQPQHF. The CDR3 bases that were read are TGTGCCAGTAGTATAGACCCCGACAGCGTTAGCAATCAGCCC.

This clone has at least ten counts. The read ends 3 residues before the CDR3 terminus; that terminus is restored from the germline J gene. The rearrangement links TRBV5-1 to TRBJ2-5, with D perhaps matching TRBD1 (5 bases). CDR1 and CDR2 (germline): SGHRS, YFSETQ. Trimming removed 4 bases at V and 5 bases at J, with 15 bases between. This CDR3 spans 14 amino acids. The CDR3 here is CASSPANRGETQYF. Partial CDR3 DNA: TGCGCCAGCAGCCCGGCCAATAGGGGCGAGACC.

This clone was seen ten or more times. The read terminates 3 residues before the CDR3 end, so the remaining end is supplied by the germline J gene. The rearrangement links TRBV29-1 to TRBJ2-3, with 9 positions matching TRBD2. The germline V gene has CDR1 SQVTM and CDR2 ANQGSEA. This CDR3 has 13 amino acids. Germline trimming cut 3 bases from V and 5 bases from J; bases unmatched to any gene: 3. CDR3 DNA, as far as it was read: TGCAGCGTTGAGCGGGGGGGGTTAGATACG. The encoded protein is CSVERGGLDT. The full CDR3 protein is CSVERGGLDTQYF.

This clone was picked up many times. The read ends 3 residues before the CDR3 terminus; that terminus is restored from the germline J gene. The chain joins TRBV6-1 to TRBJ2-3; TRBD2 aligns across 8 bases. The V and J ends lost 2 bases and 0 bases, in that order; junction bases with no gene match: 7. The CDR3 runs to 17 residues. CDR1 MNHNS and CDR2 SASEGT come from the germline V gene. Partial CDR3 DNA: TGTGCCAGCAGTGAACCTAGGACTAGCAGTAGCACAGATACG. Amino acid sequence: CASSEPRTSSSTDT. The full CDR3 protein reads CASSEPRTSSSTDTQYF.

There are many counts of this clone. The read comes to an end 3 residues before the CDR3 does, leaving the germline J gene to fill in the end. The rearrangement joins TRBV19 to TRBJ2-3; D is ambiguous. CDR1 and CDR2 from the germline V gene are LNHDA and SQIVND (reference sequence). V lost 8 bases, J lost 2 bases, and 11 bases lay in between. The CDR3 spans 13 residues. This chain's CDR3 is CASLSRNTDTQYF. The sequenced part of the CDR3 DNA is TGTGCCAGTCTAAGCAGGAACACAGATACG.

The CDR3 DNA, read in part, is TGTGCCAGCAGCTTATACGAGGGCACTTACTATGGC. Translating gives CASSLYEGTYYG. The CDR3 reads in full as CASSLYEGTYYGYTF. The genes are TRBV7-2 and TRBJ1-2; D gene unclear. The read terminates 3 residues before the CDR3 end, so the remaining end is supplied by the germline J gene. V lost 2 bases to trimming and J lost 3 bases, with 13 bases between them. CDR3 size: 15 residues. Germline V gene data show CDR1 as SGHTA and CDR2 as FQGNSA.

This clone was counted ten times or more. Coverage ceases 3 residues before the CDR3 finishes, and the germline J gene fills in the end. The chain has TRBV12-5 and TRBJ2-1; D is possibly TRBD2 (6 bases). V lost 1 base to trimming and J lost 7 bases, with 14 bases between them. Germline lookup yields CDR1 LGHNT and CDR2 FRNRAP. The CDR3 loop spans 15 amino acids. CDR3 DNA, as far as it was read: TGTGCTAGTGGTTTGGGGCTAGCGCAGGTTAATGAG. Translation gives CASGLGLAQVNE. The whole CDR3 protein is CASGLGLAQVNEQFF. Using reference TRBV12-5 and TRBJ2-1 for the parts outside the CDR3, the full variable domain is DARVTQTPRHKVTEMGQEVTMRCQPILGHNTVFWYRQTMMQGLELLAYFRNRAPLDDSGMPKDRFSAEMPDATLATLKIQPSEPRDSAVYFCASGLGLAQVNEQFFGPGTRLTVL.

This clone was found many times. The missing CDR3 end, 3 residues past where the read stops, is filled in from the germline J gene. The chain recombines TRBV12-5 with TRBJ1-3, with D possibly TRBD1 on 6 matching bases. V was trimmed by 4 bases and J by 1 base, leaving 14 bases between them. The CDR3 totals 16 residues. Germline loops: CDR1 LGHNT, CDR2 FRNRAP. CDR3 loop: CASGSGSTGSGNTIYF. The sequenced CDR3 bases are TGTGCTAGTGGTTCTGGCTCAACAGGGTCTGGAAACACC.

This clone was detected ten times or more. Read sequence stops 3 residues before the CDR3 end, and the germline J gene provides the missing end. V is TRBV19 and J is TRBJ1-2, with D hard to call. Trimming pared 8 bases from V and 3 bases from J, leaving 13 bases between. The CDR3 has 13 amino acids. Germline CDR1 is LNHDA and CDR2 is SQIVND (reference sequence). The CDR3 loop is CASRSDRDYGYTF. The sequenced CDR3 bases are TGTGCCAGTCGCTCTGACCGGGACTATGGC.

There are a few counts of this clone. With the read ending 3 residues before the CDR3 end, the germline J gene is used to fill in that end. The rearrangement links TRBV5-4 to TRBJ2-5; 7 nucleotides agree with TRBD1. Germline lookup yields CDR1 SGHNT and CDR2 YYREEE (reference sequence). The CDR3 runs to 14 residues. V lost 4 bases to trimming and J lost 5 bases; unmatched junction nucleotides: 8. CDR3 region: CASSVITGAETQYF. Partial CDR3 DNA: TGTGCCAGCAGCGTTATTACAGGGGCTGAGACC.

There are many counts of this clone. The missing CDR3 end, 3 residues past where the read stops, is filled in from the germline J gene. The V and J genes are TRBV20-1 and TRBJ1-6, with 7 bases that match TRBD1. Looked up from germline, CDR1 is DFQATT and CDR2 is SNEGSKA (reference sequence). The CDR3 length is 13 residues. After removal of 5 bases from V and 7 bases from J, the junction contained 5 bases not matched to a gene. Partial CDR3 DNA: TGCAGTGCTTGGGACAGTCGAAATTCACCC. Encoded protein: CSAWDSRNSP. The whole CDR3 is CSAWDSRNSPLHF.

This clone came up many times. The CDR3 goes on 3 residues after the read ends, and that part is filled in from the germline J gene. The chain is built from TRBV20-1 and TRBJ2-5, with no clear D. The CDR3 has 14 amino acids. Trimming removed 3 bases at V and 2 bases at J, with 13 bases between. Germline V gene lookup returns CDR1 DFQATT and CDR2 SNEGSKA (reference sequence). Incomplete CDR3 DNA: TGCAGTGCTAGGCGGTCCGGGTTACAAGAGACC. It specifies CSARRSGLQET. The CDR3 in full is CSARRSGLQETQYF.

The sequenced CDR3 bases are TGTGCCAGCTCACCACCCTCTAACACCGGGGAG. This sequence encodes CASSPPSNTGE. The complete CDR3 reads CASSPPSNTGELFF. The chain combines TRBV18 with TRBJ2-2; D is unclear. The read ends 3 residues shy of where the CDR3 ends; the end is completed using the germline J gene. CDR1 and CDR2 from the germline V gene are KGHSH and LQKENI. V dropped 0 bases and J dropped 2 bases, with 4 bases sitting between them. The CDR3 runs to 14 residues.

The chain's CDR3 is CASSFAPYEQYF. CDR3 DNA (partial): TGTGCCAGCAGCTTTGCGCCTTACGAG. The chain is built from TRBV7-2 and TRBJ2-7; D not certain. The CDR3 is cut off 3 residues early in the read; its end comes from the germline J gene. This CDR3 is built from 12 residues. The V and J ends lost 3 bases and 4 bases respectively, with 7 bases between them. Looked up from germline, CDR1 is SGHTA and CDR2 is FQGNSA.

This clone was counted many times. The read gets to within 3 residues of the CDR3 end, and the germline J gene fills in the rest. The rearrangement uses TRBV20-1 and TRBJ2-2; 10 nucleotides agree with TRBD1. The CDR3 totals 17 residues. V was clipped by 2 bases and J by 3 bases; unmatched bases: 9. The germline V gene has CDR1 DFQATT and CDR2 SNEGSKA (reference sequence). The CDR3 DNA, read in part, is TGCAGTGCTAGATCCGGGACAGGGGAACAGGACACCGGGGAG. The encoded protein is CSARSGTGEQDTGE. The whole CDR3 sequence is CSARSGTGEQDTGELFF.

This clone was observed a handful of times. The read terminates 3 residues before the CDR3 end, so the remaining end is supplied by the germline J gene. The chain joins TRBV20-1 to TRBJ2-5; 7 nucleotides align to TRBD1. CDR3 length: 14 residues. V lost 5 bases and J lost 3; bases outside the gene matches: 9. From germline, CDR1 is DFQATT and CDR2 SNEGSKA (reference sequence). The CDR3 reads CSAPHRQGKETQYF. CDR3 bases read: TGCAGTGCTCCCCACCGACAGGGAAAAGAGACC.

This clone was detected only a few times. CDR3 sequence: CASSGPGQGANEQYF. The CDR3 DNA, read in part, is TGTGCCAGCAGCGGTCCCGGACAGGGGGCCAACGAG. The chain combines TRBV7-9 with TRBJ2-7; 11 nucleotides match TRBD1. The read ends 3 residues shy of where the CDR3 ends; the end is completed using the germline J gene. Germline V gives CDR1 SEHNR, CDR2 FQNEAQ (reference sequence). This CDR3 has 15 amino acids. The V segment lost 5 bases and the J segment 5 bases; nucleotides outside the gene matches: 8.